A single sample is the source of the 15 T cell receptor beta chains below, sequenced in a study of breast tumors, draining lymph nodes, adjacent tissues. Samples came from axillary lymph nodes draining the breast cancer. TCRdb re-derived calls from the multiplex PCR reads in MiXCR, one entry per CDR3 protein. Among 200,000 to 250,000 distinct CDR3 sequences listed, less than 35% were seen once. Material for sequencing was axillary lymph node tissue. The origin of the receptors is a female donor with breast cancer. Some clones in this sample may be carry-over from other donors' samples.

This clonotype was picked up many times. This chain connects TRBV6-1 to TRBJ2-7, with 7 bases aligning to TRBD1. The CDR3 is 14 residues long. Per the germline V gene, CDR1 is MNHNS and CDR2 is SASEGT. With 7 bases clipped from V and 2 bases from J, the junction kept 8 bases outside the gene matches. The CDR3 protein is CASMERGHTYEQYF. As DNA, the CDR3 is TGTGCCAGCATGGAAAGGGGGCATACCTACGAGCAGTACTTC.

The chain has TRBV10-2 and TRBJ1-1; D might be TRBD1 (5 bases). This CDR3 is built from 14 residues. Looked up from germline, CDR1 is WSHSY and CDR2 is SAAADI. V was cut by 3 bases and J by 1 base, with 9 bases left in between. The CDR3 is CASSDNGGNTEAFF. CDR3 bases: TGCGCCAGCAGTGACAATGGGGGGAACACTGAAGCTTTCTTT.

This clonotype was picked up a small number of times. The chain couples TRBV6-6 to TRBJ1-5, with D possibly being TRBD1 (6 bases). Germline V gene sequence: CDR1 MNHNY, CDR2 SVGAGI (reference sequence). The CDR3 totals 14 residues. Trimming removed 5 bases at V and 3 bases at J, with 11 bases between. CDR3 protein: CASSHGQNNQPQHF. The CDR3 DNA reads as TGTGCCAGCAGTCACGGACAGAACAATCAGCCCCAGCATTTT.

Concerning this clonotype itself: A read error is possible here, since a much larger clone lies one base away. The chain has TRBV20-1 and TRBJ2-2, with 10 bases that match TRBD2. Germline V gene data show CDR1 as DFQATT and CDR2 as SNEGSKA (reference sequence). The CDR3 contains 16 residues. CDR3 protein: CSARAASGGSTGELSF. CDR3 DNA sequence: TGCAGTGCTAGAGCGGCTAGCGGGGGTTCTACCGGGGAGCTGTCTTTT.

This clonotype was seen only a few times. This chain uses TRBV3-2 with TRBJ2-5; TRBD1 reflects the table's D call only, with no check against the DNA. TRBV3-2 is designated a pseudogene. The CDR3 sequence is 17 residues long. The CDR3 DNA reads as TGTGCCAGCAGCCAAGGACAGGGGGCTACCCTACAAGAGACCCAGTACTTC. Its protein product is CASSQGQGATLQETQYF.

This clonotype has only a few counts. One base away lies a much larger clone, so this may be a sequencing read error. The rearrangement uses TRBV6-5 and TRBJ1-2; TRBD1 might be the D (5 bases). The V and J ends lost 10 bases and 8 bases respectively, with 20 bases between them. This CDR3 region has 13 residues. Germline CDR1 and CDR2: MNHEY and SVGAGI. CDR3 in DNA: TGTGCCACCAAACCCGGGACTCAATGGGGCTACACCTTC. Protein: CATKPGTQWGYTF.

The V call is TRBV7-9, the J call TRBJ2-4, with 7 bases fitting TRBD1. The CDR3 has 15 amino acids. Germline V gives CDR1 SEHNR, CDR2 FQNEAQ (reference sequence). Losses at the gene ends were 5 bases for V and 7 bases for J; bases not matched to a gene: 11. CDR3 in DNA: TGTGCCAGCAGCCCGGAGAAGGGGGCCGGGAACATTCAGTACTTC. Its translation: CASSPEKGAGNIQYF.

This clonotype was found many times. This chain uses TRBV20-1 with TRBJ2-5; D may be TRBD2 (6 bases). Germline assignment: CDR1 DFQATT and CDR2 SNEGSKA (reference sequence). V lost 6 bases and J 1 base, leaving 15 bases between the germline ends. The CDR3 length is 14 residues. CDR3 residues: CSATGTGTQETQYF. The CDR3 bases are TGCAGTGCCACCGGGACTGGAACCCAAGAGACCCAGTACTTC.

This clonotype was recorded at least ten times. The gene calls are TRBV10-3 and TRBJ2-1, with D hard to call. The CDR3 length is 16 residues. Germline V lookup: CDR1 ENHRY, CDR2 SYGVKD. Trimming stripped 0 bases from V and 0 bases from J, with 9 bases between. DNA for the CDR3: TGTGCCATCAGTGAGTCAAAGGCCAGCTCCTACAATGAGCAGTTCTTC. Translation: CAISESKASSYNEQFF.

This clonotype was observed at least ten times. The genes are TRBV11-2 and TRBJ2-5, with D tentatively TRBD1 or TRBD2 (6 bases each). V was trimmed by 0 bases and J by 1 base, leaving 15 bases between them. CDR1 SGHAT and CDR2 FQNNGV come from the germline V gene. The CDR3 covers 17 residues. CDR3 loop: CASSLDFGGRPQETQYF. In DNA form, the CDR3 reads TGTGCCAGCAGCTTAGATTTTGGGGGGCGCCCCCAAGAGACCCAGTACTTC.

This clonotype occurred many times. The gene calls are TRBV20-1 and TRBJ1-3; 8 bases are shared with TRBD1. Looked up from germline, CDR1 is DFQATT and CDR2 is SNEGSKA (reference sequence). The CDR3 runs to 12 residues. CDR3 residues: CRAQGAGNTIYF. The CDR3 coding sequence is TGCAGGGCACAGGGGGCTGGAAACACCATATATTTT.

This chain connects TRBV19 to TRBJ2-3; 7 nucleotides line up with TRBD2. From germline, CDR1 is LNHDA and CDR2 SQIVND (reference sequence). After removal of 7 bases from V and 0 bases from J, the junction contained 4 bases not matched to a gene. CDR3 size: 14 residues. CDR3 coding DNA: TGTGCCAGTAAGACTAGCCTAAGCACAGATACGCAGTATTTT. Protein product: CASKTSLSTDTQYF.

This clonotype has a single count. This chain uses TRBV7-9 with TRBJ1-2, with TRBD1 identical over 7 bases. The CDR3 consists of 13 residues. The V segment lost 10 bases and the J segment 2 bases; nucleotides outside the gene matches: 7. Germline CDR1 SEHNR, CDR2 FQNEAQ (reference sequence). The CDR3 sequence is CANRDSLNYGYTF. Written as DNA, the CDR3 is TGTGCCAACAGGGACAGCCTGAACTATGGCTACACCTTC.

The chain is built from TRBV12-3 or TRBV12-4 and TRBJ2-4; 7 positions agree with TRBD1. The CDR3 contains 13 residues. Trimming cost V 10 bases and J 7 bases; bases outside gene matches: 10. The DNA of the CDR3 is TGTGCCACCAGGGGGTATGGGTTGAACATTCAGTACTTC. It translates to CATRGYGLNIQYF.

Many counts were recorded for this clonotype. The chain employs TRBV2 and TRBJ2-7, with D uncertain. There are 13 residues in the CDR3. V lost 6 bases, J lost 2 bases, and 11 bases lay in between. Germline assignment: CDR1 SNHLY and CDR2 FYNNEI. DNA of the CDR3: TGTGCCAGCAGACAAACGGCCGCCTACGAGCAGTACTTC. Protein sequence: CASRQTAAYEQYF.